These 2 T cell receptor beta chains share one sample of origin, sequenced in a study of cytomegalovirus exposure and HLA in healthy donors. The study ran its PCR with 60 Vbeta and 13 Jbeta primers. TCRdb keeps only in-frame clones here, not all; method: immunoSEQ multiplex PCR. This table has roughly 70,000 clones, 74% appearing once. Sequenced input: PBMCs. These receptors were obtained from a human donor in good health.

This clone was detected once. Mismatch with germline at one junction end may stem from a read error. CDR3 loop: CASSLDRDDVEAFF. As DNA, the CDR3 is TGCGCCAGCAGTTTGGACAGGGATGACGTTGAAGCTTTCTTT. The rearrangement uses TRBV5-1 and TRBJ1-1; 8 bases fit TRBD1. The CDR3 extends over 14 amino acids. CDR1 is SGHRS, CDR2 YFSETQ, per germline.

The V gene is TRBV6-5, the J gene TRBJ2-2, with D maybe TRBD1 (5 bases). V was pared by 11 bases and J by 7 bases, with 14 bases between. The CDR3 is made up of 12 amino acids. Germline V CDR1 and CDR2: MNHEY, SVGAGI. CDR3 loop: CAVERGGGELFF. The CDR3 coding sequence is TGTGCCGTCGAAAGGGGTGGCGGGGAGCTGTTTTTT.